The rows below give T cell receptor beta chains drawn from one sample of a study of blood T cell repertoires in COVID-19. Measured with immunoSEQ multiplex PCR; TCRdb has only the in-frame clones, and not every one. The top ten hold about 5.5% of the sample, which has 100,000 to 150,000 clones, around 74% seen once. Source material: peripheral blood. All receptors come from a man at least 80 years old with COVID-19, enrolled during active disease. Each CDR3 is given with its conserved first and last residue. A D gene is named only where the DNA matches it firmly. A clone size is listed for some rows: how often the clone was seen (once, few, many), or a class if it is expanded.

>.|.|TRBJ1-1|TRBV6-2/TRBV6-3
TGTGCCAGCAGTTTGACGGGGTATAACACTGAAGCTTTCTTT
CASSLTGYNTEAFF
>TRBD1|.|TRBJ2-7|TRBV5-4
TGTGCCAGCAGCCAGGGACAGGGGCAAGGGGTGGCCGAGCAGTACTTC
CASSQGQGQGVAEQYF
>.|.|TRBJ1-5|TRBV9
TGTGCCAGCAGCTCCCACAATCAGCCCCAGCATTTT
CASSSHNQPQHF
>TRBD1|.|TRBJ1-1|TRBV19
TGTGCCAGTAGGGTGACAGGGGTCGGTACTGAAGCTTTCTTT
CASRVTGVGTEAFF
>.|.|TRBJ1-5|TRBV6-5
TGTGCCAGCAGTACCTTACCAGATAGCAATCAGCCCCAGCATTTT
CASSTLPDSNQPQHF
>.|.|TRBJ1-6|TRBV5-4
TGTGCCAGCAGAGTTTGGGGGGAATCACCCCTCCACTTT
CASRVWGESPLHF
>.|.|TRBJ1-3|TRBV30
TGTGCCTGGAGTCTGTTTGGAAACACCATATATTTT
CAWSLFGNTIYF
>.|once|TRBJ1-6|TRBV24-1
TGTGCCACCAGTGAGAGGGTCGATAATTCACCCCTCCACTTT
CATSERVDNSPLHF
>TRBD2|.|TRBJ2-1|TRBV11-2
TGTGCCAGCAGCGACCGACTAGCGGGACCTTTGAATGAGCAGTTCTTC
CASSDRLAGPLNEQFF
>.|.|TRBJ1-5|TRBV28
TGTGCCAGCAGTTTATCCCCTCCTCAGCCCCAGCATTTT
CASSLSPPQPQHF
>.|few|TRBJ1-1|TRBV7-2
TGTGCCAGCAGCTTAGGGCCTTCATCGAACACTGAAGCTTTCTTT
CASSLGPSSNTEAFF
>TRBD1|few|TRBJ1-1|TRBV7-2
TGTGCCAGCAGCTTAACTAAGGGACAGGGTGCTGCTTTCTTT
CASSLTKGQGAAFF
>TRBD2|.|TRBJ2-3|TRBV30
TGTGCCTGGGGTCTAGCGGGCACAGATACGCAGTATTTT
CAWGLAGTDTQYF
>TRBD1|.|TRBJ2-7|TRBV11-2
TGTGCCAGCAGCCCTAGGACAGGGACCTACGAGCAGTACTTC
CASSPRTGTYEQYF
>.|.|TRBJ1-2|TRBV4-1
TGCGCCAGCAGCCAAGATCAGGGGATTCTTGCTAACTATGGCTACACCTTC
CASSQDQGILANYGYTF
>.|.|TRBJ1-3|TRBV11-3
TGTGCCAGCAGCTTGCAACAGGGAAACACCATATATTTT
CASSLQQGNTIYF
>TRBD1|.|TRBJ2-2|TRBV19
TGTGCCAGTAGTATAACAGGGGGGAACACCGGGGAGCTGTTTTTT
CASSITGGNTGELFF
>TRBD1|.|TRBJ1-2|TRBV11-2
TGTGCCAGCAGCTCGACAGGGCACTATGGCTACACCTTC
CASSSTGHYGYTF
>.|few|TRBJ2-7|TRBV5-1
TGCGCCAGCAGCTTGCTACCCTACGAGCAGTACTTC
CASSLLPYEQYF
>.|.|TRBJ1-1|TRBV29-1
TGCAGCGTTGACTGGGTGGGGGGGACTGAAGCTTTCTTT
CSVDWVGGTEAFF
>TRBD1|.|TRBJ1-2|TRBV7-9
TGTGCCAGCAGCTTAAGGGGGCAGGCTTCAGCTAACTATGGCTACACCTTC
CASSLRGQASANYGYTF
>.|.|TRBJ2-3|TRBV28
TGTGCCAGCAGTCACGGGGATACGCAGTATTTT
CASSHGDTQYF
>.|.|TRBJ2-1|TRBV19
TGTGCCAGTAGTATTGGTAAGTGGAGATACAATGAGCAGTTCTTC
CASSIGKWRYNEQFF
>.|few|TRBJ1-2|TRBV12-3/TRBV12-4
TGTGCCGGTGGCAGGGGTCAAGGTGGCTACACCTTC
CAGGRGQGGYTF
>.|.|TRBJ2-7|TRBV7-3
TGTGCCAGCAGCTTAAGCAGCGGTCCTTACGAGCAGTACTTC
CASSLSSGPYEQYF
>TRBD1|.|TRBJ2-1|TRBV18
TGTGCCAGCTCACCACAGCCCGGGACAGGGCTCAACAATGAGCAGTTCTTC
CASSPQPGTGLNNEQFF
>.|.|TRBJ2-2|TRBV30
TGTGCCTGGAGTGTGTTCACAGGTCTAGACACCGGGGAGCTGTTTTTT
CAWSVFTGLDTGELFF
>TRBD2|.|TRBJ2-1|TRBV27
TGTGCCAGCAGCTCTCTAGCGGGAGGGCCCGGCAATGAGCAGTTCTTC
CASSSLAGGPGNEQFF
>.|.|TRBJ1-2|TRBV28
TGTGCCAGCAGTTTGGTAGCGGGTGACAGGCGACTCCGCCACTATGGCTACACCTTC
CASSLVAGDRRLRHYGYTF
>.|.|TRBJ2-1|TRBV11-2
TGTGCCAGCAGCTCGGTTGTCTACAATGAGCAGTTCTTC
CASSSVVYNEQFF
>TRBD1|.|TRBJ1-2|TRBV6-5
TGTGCCAGCAGTCGGGACAGGTCTAACTATGGCTACACCTTC
CASSRDRSNYGYTF
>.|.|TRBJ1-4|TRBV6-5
TGTGCCAGCAGTTCACTAGGGGGTGGGGAAAAACTGTTTTTT
CASSSLGGGEKLFF
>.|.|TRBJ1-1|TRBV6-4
TGTGCCAGCGAGCATTCCAGGGAATCTCATACTGAAGCTTTCTTT
CASEHSRESHTEAFF
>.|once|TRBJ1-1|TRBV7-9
TGTGCCAGCAGTCAAAACTCGAACACTGAAGCTTTCTTT
CASSQNSNTEAFF
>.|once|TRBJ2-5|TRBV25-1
TGTGCCAGCAGTGAAGAGCACCATAAGGAGACCCAGTACTTC
CASSEEHHKETQYF
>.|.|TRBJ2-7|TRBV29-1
TGCAGCGTTGAAGACTCCTCCTACGAGCAGTACTTC
CSVEDSSYEQYF
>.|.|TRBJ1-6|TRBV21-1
TGTGCCAGCAGCATGTATAGATATAATTCACCCCTCCACTTT
CASSMYRYNSPLHF
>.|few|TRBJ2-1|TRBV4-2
TGTGCCAGCAGCCAAGTATACAATGAGCAGTTCTTC
CASSQVYNEQFF
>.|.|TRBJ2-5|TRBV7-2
TGTGCCAGCAGCTCTACCCATGACGGGAGCGAAGAGACCCAGTACTTC
CASSSTHDGSEETQYF
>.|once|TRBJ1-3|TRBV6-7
TGTGCCAGCAGTTACTTCCAGGCCCAGGTCCTTTCTGGAAACACCATATATTTT
CASSYFQAQVLSGNTIYF
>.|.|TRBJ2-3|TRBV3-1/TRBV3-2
TGTGCCAGCAGCCTCGGACTTAGCACAGATACGCAGTATTTT
CASSLGLSTDTQYF
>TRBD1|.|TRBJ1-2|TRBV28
TGTGCCAGCAGGGGACAGGGCTATGGCTACACCTTC
CASRGQGYGYTF
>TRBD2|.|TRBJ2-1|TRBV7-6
TGTGCCAGCAGCTTAGGGGCTTCTAGCGGGAGTAGCTATGAGCAGTTCTTC
CASSLGASSGSSYEQFF
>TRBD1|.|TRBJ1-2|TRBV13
TGTGCCAGCAGCTTGTCAGCAGGGGGGATCTCTAACTATGGCTACACCTTC
CASSLSAGGISNYGYTF
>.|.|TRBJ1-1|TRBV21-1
TGTGCCAGCAGCCCCCGCGGGAAGGGGCCTAAAGGGGACACTGAAGCTTTCTTT
CASSPRGKGPKGDTEAFF
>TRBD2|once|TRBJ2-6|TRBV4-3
TGCGCCAGCAGCCCTTATACGGGAGGGTCTGGGGCCAACGTCCTGACTTTC
CASSPYTGGSGANVLTF